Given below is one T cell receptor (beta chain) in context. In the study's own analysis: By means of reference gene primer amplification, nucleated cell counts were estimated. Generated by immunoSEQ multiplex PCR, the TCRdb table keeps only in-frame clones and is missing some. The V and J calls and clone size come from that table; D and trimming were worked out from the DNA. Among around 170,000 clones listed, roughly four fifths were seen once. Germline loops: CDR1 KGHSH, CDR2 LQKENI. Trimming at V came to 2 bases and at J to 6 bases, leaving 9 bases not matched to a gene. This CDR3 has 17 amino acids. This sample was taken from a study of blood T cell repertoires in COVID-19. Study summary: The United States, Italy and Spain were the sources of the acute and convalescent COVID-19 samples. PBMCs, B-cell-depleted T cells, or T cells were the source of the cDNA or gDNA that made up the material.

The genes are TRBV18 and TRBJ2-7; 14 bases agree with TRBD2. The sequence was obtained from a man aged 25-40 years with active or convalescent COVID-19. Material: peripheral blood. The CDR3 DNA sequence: TGTGCCAGCTCACCAGCCGGGACTAGCGGGAGTCCGGGCGAGCAGTACTTC. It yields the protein CASSPAGTSGSPGEQYF.